This record concerns one T cell receptor (beta chain) sequence. The CDR3 has 11 residues. The ends were cut back, 7 bases at V and 6 bases at J, with 10 bases in the middle. From germline, CDR1 is LGHDT and CDR2 YNNKEL (reference sequence). Authors' processing steps: Amplified reference gene primers provided the basis for estimating nucleated cell counts. Libraries were prepared by immunoSEQ multiplex PCR; TCRdb keeps only in-frame clonotypes and omits some of them. V and J calls and clone size are as listed in that table; D and trimming were resolved from the DNA. In the table there are some 44,000 clones, around nine tenths of which are singletons. The sample originates from a study of blood T cell repertoires in COVID-19. Background on the study: The United States, Italy and Spain provided the acute and convalescent COVID-19 samples. PBMCs, B-cell-depleted T cells, or T cells provided the cDNA or gDNA that made up the material.

J is TRBJ2-7 and V is TRBV3-1 (or the pseudogene TRBV3-2), with D perhaps TRBD2 (7 bases). This TCR came from a human donor in a cohort sampled during active COVID-19. The sequencing input was peripheral blood. For the CDR3, the DNA is TGTGCCAGCAAGGGAGGGGGCGAGCAGTACTTC. This gives the protein CASKGGGEQYF.